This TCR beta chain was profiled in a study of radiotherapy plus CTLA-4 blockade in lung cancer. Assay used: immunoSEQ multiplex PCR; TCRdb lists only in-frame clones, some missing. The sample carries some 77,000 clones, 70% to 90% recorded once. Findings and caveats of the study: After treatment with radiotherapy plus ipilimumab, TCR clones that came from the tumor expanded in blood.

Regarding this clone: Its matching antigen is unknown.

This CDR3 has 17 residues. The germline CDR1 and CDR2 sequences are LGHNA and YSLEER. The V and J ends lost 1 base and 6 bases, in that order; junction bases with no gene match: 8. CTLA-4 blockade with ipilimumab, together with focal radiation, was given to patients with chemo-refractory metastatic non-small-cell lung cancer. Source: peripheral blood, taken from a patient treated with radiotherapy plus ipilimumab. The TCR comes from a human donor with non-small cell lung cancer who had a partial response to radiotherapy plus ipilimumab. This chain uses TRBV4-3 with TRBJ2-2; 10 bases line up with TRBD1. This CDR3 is CASSQGQGAAEPGELFF. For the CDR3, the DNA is TGCGCCAGCAGCCAAGGACAGGGGGCCGCGGAGCCCGGGGAGCTGTTTTTT.